In this sample, the clone carrying this T cell receptor (beta chain) turned up a few times. The antigen is not known. The sample originates from a study of T-cell memory formation after mild COVID-19. MiXCR, applied by TCRdb to the 5' RACE reads, yields one record per CDR3 protein. The profile shows over 350,000 distinct CDR3 sequences, approximately 15% of them singletons. Broader study findings: Some SARS-CoV-2-responding clones were already detected in memory before infection. SARS-CoV-2 specificity of second-wave clones peaking day 37 was unconfirmed. Balance between CD4 and CD8 was seen in clones contracting day 15 to 85, and a CD4+ lean was seen in later expanders.

The V end was cut by 6 bases, the J end by 8 bases, with 16 bases between. The germline CDR1 and CDR2 sequences are MNHEY and SVGAGI. The CDR3 sequence is 14 residues long. The sequencing sample was made of PBMCs or a T cell subset sorted from them (not recorded which). The clonotype originates from a man younger than 35 who had mild COVID-19 (a few samples of this study predate the infection). Cell type and time point are not known. The gene calls are TRBV6-5 and TRBJ1-4; a weak D match, TRBD1 (6 bases). The CDR3 DNA reads TGTGCCAGCAGGACAGCGAGGGGGGGCGAAAAACTGTTTTTT. This gives the protein CASRTARGGEKLFF.